This TCR beta chain was found in a study of cytomegalovirus exposure and HLA in healthy donors. Germline V gene sequence: CDR1 SGDLS, CDR2 YYNGEE. The CDR3 spans 20 residues, counting both ends. General study findings and limits: Rare sequences made up most TCRs, while some public TCRs were found in many donors.

Concerning this clone: Its target is unknown. It is unclear where the CDR3 begins or ends on the DNA, so no DNA is shown, and the CDR3 is as TCRdb lists it.

Both 60 Vbeta primers and 13 Jbeta primers went into the PCR. The repertoire was sequenced with immunoSEQ multiplex PCR; TCRdb's copy has only in-frame clones and lacks some. The table lists around 130,000 clones, around 81% of them singletons. Sequencing was carried out using PBMCs. The rearrangement uses TRBV9 and TRBJ1-5. This TCR came from a man aged 18 to 30 in good health and CMV-seronegative. This chain's CDR3 is CASSRGPSNYLVMGLDSLMF.